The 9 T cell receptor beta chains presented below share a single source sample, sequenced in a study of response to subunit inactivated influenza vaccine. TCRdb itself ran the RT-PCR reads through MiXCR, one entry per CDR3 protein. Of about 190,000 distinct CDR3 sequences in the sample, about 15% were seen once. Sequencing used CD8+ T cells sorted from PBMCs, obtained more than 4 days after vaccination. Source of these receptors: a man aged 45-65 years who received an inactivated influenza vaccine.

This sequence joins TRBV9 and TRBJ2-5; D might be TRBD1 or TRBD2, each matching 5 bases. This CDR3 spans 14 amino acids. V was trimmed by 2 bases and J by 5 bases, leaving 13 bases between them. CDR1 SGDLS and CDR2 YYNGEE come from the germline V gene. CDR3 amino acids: CASSVRDLQETQYF. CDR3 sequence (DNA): TGTGCCAGCAGCGTCCGGGACCTCCAGGAGACCCAGTACTTC.

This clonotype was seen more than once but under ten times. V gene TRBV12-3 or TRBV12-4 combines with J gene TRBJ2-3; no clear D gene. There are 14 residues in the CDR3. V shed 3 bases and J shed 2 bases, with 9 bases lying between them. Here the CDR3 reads CASSFAGNTDTQYF. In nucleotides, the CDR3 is TGTGCCAGCAGTTTCGCAGGCAACACAGATACGCAGTATTTT.

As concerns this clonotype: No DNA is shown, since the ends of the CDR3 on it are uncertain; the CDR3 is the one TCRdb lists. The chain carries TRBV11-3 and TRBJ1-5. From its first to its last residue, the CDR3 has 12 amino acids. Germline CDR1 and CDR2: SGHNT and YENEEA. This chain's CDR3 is CASILGSQPQHF.

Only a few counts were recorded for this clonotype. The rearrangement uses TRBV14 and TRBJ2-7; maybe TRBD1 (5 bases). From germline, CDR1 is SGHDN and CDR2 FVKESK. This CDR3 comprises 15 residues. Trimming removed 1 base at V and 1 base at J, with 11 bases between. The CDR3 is CASSQGTGPSYEQYF. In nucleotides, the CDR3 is TGTGCCAGCAGCCAAGGAACAGGACCTTCCTACGAGCAGTACTTC.

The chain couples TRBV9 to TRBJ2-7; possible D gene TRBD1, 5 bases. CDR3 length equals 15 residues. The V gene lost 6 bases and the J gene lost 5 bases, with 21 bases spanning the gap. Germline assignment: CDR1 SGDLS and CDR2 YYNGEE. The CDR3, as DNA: TGTGCCAGCAAAAAGGGGCCAGGACCGTTGGACGAGCAGTACTTC. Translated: CASKKGPGPLDEQYF.

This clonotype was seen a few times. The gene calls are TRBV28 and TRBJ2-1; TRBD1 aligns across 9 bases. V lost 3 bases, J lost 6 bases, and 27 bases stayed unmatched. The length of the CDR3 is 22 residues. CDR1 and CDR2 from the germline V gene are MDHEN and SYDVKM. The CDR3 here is CASSFGLAVRQGGKVEGNEQFF. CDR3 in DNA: TGTGCCAGCAGTTTTGGCTTGGCGGTGAGACAGGGGGGTAAAGTGGAGGGCAATGAGCAGTTCTTC.

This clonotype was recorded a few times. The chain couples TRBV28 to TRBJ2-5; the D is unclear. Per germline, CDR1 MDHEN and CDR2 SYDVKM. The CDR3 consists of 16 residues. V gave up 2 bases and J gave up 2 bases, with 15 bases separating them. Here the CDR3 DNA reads TGTGCCAGCAGTTTAATGGGCGAGGAGATTCAAGAGACCCAGTACTTC. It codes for CASSLMGEEIQETQYF.

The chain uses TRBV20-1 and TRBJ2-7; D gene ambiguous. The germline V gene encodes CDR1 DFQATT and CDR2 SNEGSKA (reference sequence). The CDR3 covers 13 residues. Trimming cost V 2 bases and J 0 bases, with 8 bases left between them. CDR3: CSARHSSSYEQYF. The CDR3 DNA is TGCAGTGCTAGACATTCTAGCTCCTACGAGCAGTACTTC.

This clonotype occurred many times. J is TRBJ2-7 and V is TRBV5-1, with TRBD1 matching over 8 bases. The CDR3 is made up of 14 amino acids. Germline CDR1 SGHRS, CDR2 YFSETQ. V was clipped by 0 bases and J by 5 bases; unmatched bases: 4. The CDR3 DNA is TGCGCCAGCAGCTTGGGGACAGGGAGAAACGAGCAGTACTTC. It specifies CASSLGTGRNEQYF.